The next 6 T cell receptor beta chains were all read from a single sample in a study of relationships among human T cell subsets. Semiquantitative ARM-PCR amplified T cell receptor alpha and beta CDR3 regions from mRNA. In ARM-PCR, communal superprimers followed tagged nested gene-specific primers for exponential amplification. One entry per CDR3 protein, called by TCRdb with MiXCR from the multiplex PCR reads. This sample has about 5,500 distinct CDR3 sequences, with 60% to 70% found just once. The CD8+ T cells came from negative anti-CD4 multisort bead selection followed by positive anti-CD8 selection. Sequenced material: CD8+ T cells sorted from blood. The receptors originated from a man aged 35 to 55 in good health.

This clonotype was observed a few times. The chain combines TRBV29-1 with TRBJ2-3; tentatively, D is TRBD2 (6 bases). Trimming cost V 0 bases and J 1 base, with 11 bases left between them. The CDR3 runs 15 residues. The germline V gene has CDR1 SQVTM and CDR2 ANQGSEA. The CDR3 region is CSVEDRLVGTDTQYF. The CDR3, as DNA: TGCAGCGTTGAAGATCGACTAGTTGGCACAGATACGCAGTATTTT.

The J gene is TRBJ2-3, the V gene TRBV27; D not certain. The CDR3 runs 13 residues. Trimming took off 6 bases at V and 2 bases at J, with 9 bases between the two ends. Germline V gene lookup returns CDR1 MNHEY and CDR2 SMNVEV (reference sequence). The CDR3 spells CASRALLTDTQYF. The CDR3 coding sequence is TGTGCCAGCAGAGCTTTACTCACAGATACGCAGTATTTT.

This chain joins TRBV12-3 or TRBV12-4 and TRBJ1-5; a possible D gene is TRBD1 (5 bases). The CDR3 covers 17 residues. Trimming shortened V by 4 bases and J by 0 bases, and 16 bases separated the two germline ends. CDR3 nucleotides: TGTGCCAGCAGTTCCGCCAGGGCGTTATATAGCAATCAGCCCCAGCATTTT. Translated, it gives CASSSARALYSNQPQHF.

This clonotype was found once. The genes are TRBV19 and TRBJ2-7, with 10 positions matching TRBD2. V shed 6 bases, J shed 2 bases, and the junction held 10 bases outside the gene matches. The CDR3 is made up of 16 amino acids. The germline gives CDR1 LNHDA, CDR2 SQIVND (reference sequence). CDR3: CASRETASGGTYEQYF. CDR3 sequence (DNA): TGTGCCAGTAGGGAGACGGCTAGCGGGGGCACCTACGAGCAGTACTTC.

A note on this clonotype: Sequence at one end of the junction differs from germline and may be a read error. The chain has TRBV28 and TRBJ1-5; 7 bases map to TRBD1. CDR3 length: 14 residues. Per germline, CDR1 MDHEN and CDR2 SYDVKM. The CDR3 protein is CAGRGQGGNQPQHF. The CDR3 DNA reads as TGTGCCGGCAGGGGTCAGGGGGGGAATCAGCCCCAGCATTTT. The whole variable domain, filled in from reference TRBV28 and TRBJ1-5, reads DVKVTQSSRYLVKRTGEKVFLECVQDMDHENMFWYRQDPGLGLRLIYFSYDVKMKEKGDIPEGYSVSREKKERFSLILESASTNQTSMYLCAGRGQGGNQPQHFGDGTRLSIL.

This clonotype appeared once. The rearrangement uses TRBV12-3 or TRBV12-4 and TRBJ2-7, with D possibly being TRBD1 or TRBD2 (5 bases each). The V gene lost 8 bases and the J gene lost 6 bases, with 14 bases spanning the gap. The CDR3 covers 12 residues. CDR3: CASGWGRGEQYF. CDR3 bases: TGTGCCAGCGGTTGGGGACGCGGCGAGCAGTACTTC.